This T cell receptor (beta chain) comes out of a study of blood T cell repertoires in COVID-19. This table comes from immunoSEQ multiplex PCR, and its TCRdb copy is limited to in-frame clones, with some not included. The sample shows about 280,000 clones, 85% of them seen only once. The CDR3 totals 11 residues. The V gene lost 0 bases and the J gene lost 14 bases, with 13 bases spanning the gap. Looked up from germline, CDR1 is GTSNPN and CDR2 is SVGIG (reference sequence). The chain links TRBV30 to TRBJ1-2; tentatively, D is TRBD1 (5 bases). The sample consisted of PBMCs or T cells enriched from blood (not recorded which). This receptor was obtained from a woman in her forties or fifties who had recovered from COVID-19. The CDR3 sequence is CAWSVGAVDTF. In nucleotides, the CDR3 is TGTGCCTGGAGTGTAGGGGCCGTAGATACCTTC.